The clone carrying this T cell receptor (beta chain) has only one observation. Sequencing targeted TCR beta in T cells from blood (CD8+ and CD4+). Isolation of CD8+ and CD4+ T cells was performed negatively, whereas enrichment of TEMRA cells was done by FACS. This record belongs to a study of CD8 T cells in Susac syndrome. V lost 4 bases to trimming and J lost 10 bases, with 24 bases between them. The CDR3 is 16 residues long. The germline V gene encodes CDR1 SGDLS and CDR2 YYNGEE. Random-hexamer reverse transcription was applied to about 0.45 to 1 ug RNA. An immunoSEQ multiplex PCR generated amplified TCR beta CDR3 products spanning 54 Vbeta and 13 Jbeta. From the immunoSEQ multiplex PCR reads, TCRdb called clonotypes with MiXCR, one entry per CDR3 protein. The table includes around 130,000 distinct CDR3 sequences, 75% to 90% detected once.

J is TRBJ2-1 and V is TRBV9, with a weak D call TRBD2 (5 bases). The sample consisted of CD8+ T cells from PBMCs. The receptor was isolated from a human donor with multiple sclerosis. The CDR3 sequence is CASSIYPVLAAGEQFF. Written as DNA, the CDR3 is TGTGCCAGCAGCATATACCCCGTCTTAGCCGCGGGCGAGCAGTTCTTC.